These 22 T cell receptor beta chains share one sample of origin, sequenced in a study of control samples from healthy donors and cancer patients. Clones were read by immunoSEQ multiplex PCR, and TCRdb kept only the in-frame ones, dropping some. The table has 150,000 to 200,000 clones, around 88% seen once; the top ten hold more than 1.5%. Specimen: blood. These receptors were obtained from a man between 18 and 29 years old in good health.

This clone was detected a few times. This rearrangement joins TRBV2 to TRBJ2-2, with unresolved D. Germline assignment: CDR1 SNHLY and CDR2 FYNNEI. V was clipped by 4 bases and J by 1 base, with 10 bases between them. The CDR3 is 15 residues long. DNA of the CDR3: TGTGCCAGCAGTGCGCGGTCGGGGAACACCGGGGAGCTGTTTTTT. Translating gives CASSARSGNTGELFF. The full variable domain, rest sourced from reference TRBV2 and TRBJ2-2, is EPEVTQTPSHQVTQMGQEVILRCVPISNHLYFYWYRQILGQKVEFLVSFYNNEISEKSEIFDDQFSVERPDGSNFTLKIRSTKLEDSAMYFCASSARSGNTGELFFGEGSRLTVL.

This clone has only one observation. The V and J genes are TRBV4-3 and TRBJ1-4; TRBD1 aligns across 8 bases. Losses at the gene ends were 5 bases for V and 3 bases for J; bases not matched to a gene: 5. The CDR3 totals 15 residues. Germline CDR1 LGHNA, CDR2 YSLEER. CDR3 loop: CASSTATGANEKLFF. CDR3 in DNA: TGCGCCAGCAGCACAGCGACAGGGGCTAATGAAAAACTGTTTTTT.

This clone was recorded once. The rearrangement joins TRBV13 to TRBJ1-2, with 9 bases matching TRBD1. Losses at the gene ends were 5 bases for V and 8 bases for J; bases not matched to a gene: 12. CDR1 PRHDT and CDR2 FYEKMQ come from the germline V gene (reference sequence). This CDR3 spans 15 amino acids. CDR3 in amino acids: CASSHFGTGFAGYTF. CDR3 nucleotides: TGTGCCAGCAGCCATTTTGGGACAGGGTTTGCGGGCTACACCTTC.

Of note for this clone: This specimen includes other DNA sequences encoding the same CDR3. The chain carries TRBV18 and TRBJ1-2, with 7 bases lining up with TRBD1. This CDR3 region has 14 residues. The germline CDR1 and CDR2 sequences are KGHSH and LQKENI. Trimming took 2 bases from V and 3 from J; bases not matched to a gene: 3. DNA of the CDR3: TGTGCCAGCTCACCAGGGACAGCCGACTATGGCTACACCTTC. Translation: CASSPGTADYGYTF.

This rearrangement joins TRBV2 to TRBJ2-1; TRBD1 is a possible D gene (5 bases). Germline assignment: CDR1 SNHLY and CDR2 FYNNEI. The CDR3 has 14 residues. V was cut by 8 bases and J by 9 bases, with 20 bases left in between. The CDR3 reads CASRPRVLIGEQFF. As DNA, the CDR3 is TGTGCCAGCCGCCCCAGGGTCTTAATAGGTGAGCAGTTCTTC.

The chain carries TRBV7-9 and TRBJ1-3; D uncertain. The germline V and J ends were trimmed by 5 bases and 0 bases, with 11 bases remaining between them. There are 15 residues in the CDR3. Germline assignment: CDR1 SEHNR and CDR2 FQNEAQ (reference sequence). CDR3 coding DNA: TGTGCCAGCAGCCCTCCGGGGTCCTCTGGAAACACCATATATTTT. It encodes CASSPPGSSGNTIYF.

A single count supports this clone. The chain recombines TRBV6-1 with TRBJ2-3, with 11 bases matching TRBD2. Per germline, CDR1 MNHNS and CDR2 SASEGT. Trimming removed 1 base from V and 2 bases from J; junction bases left unmatched: 5. The CDR3 is made up of 17 amino acids. This CDR3 reads CASSEGIAGGHTDTQYF. The CDR3 bases are TGTGCCAGCAGTGAAGGAATAGCGGGGGGGCACACAGATACGCAGTATTTT.

The V call is TRBV28, the J call TRBJ1-3, with no clear D. Between the trimmed V and J ends, which lost 1 base and 4 bases, there was a span of 5 bases. The CDR3 is made up of 13 amino acids. Per the germline V gene, CDR1 is MDHEN and CDR2 is SYDVKM. The CDR3 DNA follows: TGTGCCAGCAGTTTATTTTCCGGAAACACCATATATTTT. This translates into CASSLFSGNTIYF.

The V and J genes are TRBV5-5 and TRBJ2-6; TRBD1 aligns across 9 bases. This CDR3 contains 18 residues. CDR1 and CDR2 from the germline V gene are SGHKS and YYEKEE (reference sequence). With 2 bases clipped from V and 4 bases from J, the junction kept 10 bases outside the gene matches. For the CDR3, the DNA is TGTGCCAGCAGCTTAGCCGGACAGGGGTCCCCAGGGGCCAACGTCCTGACTTTC. Protein: CASSLAGQGSPGANVLTF.

With respect to this clone: Relative to the germline gene, one junction end is altered; a read error may explain this. The chain carries TRBV7-7 and TRBJ2-5, with D possibly matching TRBD1 (6 bases). This CDR3 has 16 amino acids. The germline CDR1 and CDR2 sequences are SSHAT and FNYEAQ (reference sequence). The CDR3 coding sequence is TGTGCTAGCAGCTTACAGGGCCTCTGGGGGTCAGAGACCCAGTACTTC. It codes for CASSLQGLWGSETQYF.

The chain carries TRBV29-1 and TRBJ2-5; D is unresolved. This CDR3 has 13 amino acids. V lost 4 bases and J lost 5, with 14 bases in between. CDR1 and CDR2 from the germline V gene are SQVTM and ANQGSEA. CDR3 in amino acids: CSVVAVIGETQYF. In nucleotides, the CDR3 is TGCAGCGTTGTAGCTGTAATAGGGGAGACCCAGTACTTC.

V and J are TRBV5-5 and TRBJ2-3; 7 nucleotides align to TRBD1. Trimming removed 5 bases from V and 0 bases from J; junction bases left unmatched: 15. This CDR3 is 18 amino acids long. Germline-derived CDR1 and CDR2 are SGHKS and YYEKEE (reference sequence). In DNA form, the CDR3 reads TGTGCCAGCAGTTTCGACAGGGTGGGATTCGTTAGCACAGATACGCAGTATTTT. Residues: CASSFDRVGFVSTDTQYF.

The chain carries TRBV5-4 and TRBJ2-5; TRBD2 agrees at 8 bases. The germline CDR1 and CDR2 sequences are SGHNT and YYREEE (reference sequence). This CDR3 region has 14 residues. Unmatched junction bases numbered 5, after V lost 2 bases and J lost 5 bases. The CDR3 region has the DNA TGTGCCAGCAGCTTTGGCGGGGGGCGGGAGACCCAGTACTTC. Amino acid sequence: CASSFGGGRETQYF.

The chain is built from TRBV7-3 and TRBJ2-3, with 14 bases that match TRBD2. There are 16 residues in the CDR3. Germline CDR1 SGHTA, CDR2 FQGTGA. V shed 4 bases and J 1 base; nucleotides not matched to a gene: 1. The CDR3 DNA sequence: TGTGCCAGCAGCTGGGGACTAGCGGGGGGCACAGATACGCAGTATTTT. Translated: CASSWGLAGGTDTQYF. The full variable domain, completed using reference TRBV7-3 and TRBJ2-3, is GAGVSQTPSNKVTEKGKYVELRCDPISGHTALYWYRQSLGQGPEFLIYFQGTGAADDSGLPNDRFFAVRPEGSVSTLKIQRTERGDSAVYLCASSWGLAGGTDTQYFGPGTRLTVL.

This clone appeared a few times. The chain has TRBV19 and TRBJ2-5; no clear D gene. There are 14 residues in the CDR3. Germline V lookup: CDR1 LNHDA, CDR2 SQIVND (reference sequence). The V end lost 6 bases, the J end lost 1 base, and 12 bases lay between the germline ends. The CDR3 spells CASSLLASQETQYF. The CDR3 DNA reads as TGTGCCAGTAGCCTTCTGGCTTCCCAAGAGACCCAGTACTTC.

The V call is TRBV18, the J call TRBJ2-3; no reliable D call. The CDR3 contains 12 residues. V gave up 6 bases and J gave up 3 bases, with 7 bases separating them. Germline V gives CDR1 KGHSH, CDR2 LQKENI. The CDR3 protein is CASSQGTDTQYF. In nucleotides, the CDR3 is TGTGCCAGCTCCCAAGGAACAGATACGCAGTATTTT.

The chain is built from TRBV6-2 or TRBV6-3 and TRBJ1-2; a weak D match, TRBD1 (6 bases). The CDR3 has 18 amino acids. V shed 2 bases and J shed 4 bases, with 23 bases lying between them. Germline assignment: CDR1 MNHEY and CDR2 SVGEGT. For the CDR3, the DNA is TGTGCCAGCAGTTACCCTTCGAAGGGAACAGGGAAGACCTATGGCTACACCTTC. This gives the protein CASSYPSKGTGKTYGYTF.

The CDR3 sequence: CASSQDLYGHYGYTF. The CDR3 region has the DNA TGTGCCAGCAGCCAAGATCTATACGGACATTATGGCTACACCTTC. The chain has TRBV4-2 and TRBJ1-2, with D possibly matching TRBD1 (5 bases). Trimming removed 0 bases from V and 5 bases from J, with 13 bases in between. The CDR3 has 15 amino acids. CDR1 is LGHNA and CDR2 is YNFKEQ in the germline V gene.

The rearrangement links TRBV7-2 to TRBJ2-4; D call uncertain. The germline CDR1 and CDR2 sequences are SGHTA and FQGNSA. The CDR3 is 16 amino acids. The germline V and J ends were trimmed by 1 base and 0 bases, with 10 bases remaining between them. CDR3 in amino acids: CASSLGHLLAKNIQYF. The CDR3 coding sequence is TGTGCCAGCAGCTTAGGGCATCTACTAGCCAAAAACATTCAGTACTTC.

DNA of the CDR3: TGTGCCAGCAGTGGAAAAACCGGAGCGGGAAACACCATATATTTT. Translation: CASSGKTGAGNTIYF. The V and J genes are TRBV5-4 and TRBJ1-3; D gene uncertain. The CDR3 contains 15 residues. Trimming took off 5 bases at V and 4 bases at J, with 16 bases between the two ends. CDR1 is SGHNT and CDR2 is YYREEE in the germline V gene (reference sequence).

The chain is built from TRBV2 and TRBJ2-1, with 9 bases aligning to TRBD1. Unmatched junction bases numbered 9, after V lost 9 bases and J lost 3 bases. CDR3 length: 15 residues. Germline V gives CDR1 SNHLY, CDR2 FYNNEI. The CDR3 region is CASRSDRGHYNEQFF. Written as DNA, the CDR3 is TGTGCCAGTCGATCGGACAGGGGACACTACAATGAGCAGTTCTTC.

The V call is TRBV7-3, the J call TRBJ2-5, with D perhaps TRBD2 (5 bases). CDR1 is SGHTA, CDR2 FQGTGA, per germline. The CDR3 has 14 residues. V was clipped by 5 bases and J by 6 bases, with 16 bases between them. Here the CDR3 reads CASSPTGSMKTQYF. The CDR3 DNA is TGTGCCAGCAGCCCAACGGGGAGTATGAAGACCCAGTACTTC.